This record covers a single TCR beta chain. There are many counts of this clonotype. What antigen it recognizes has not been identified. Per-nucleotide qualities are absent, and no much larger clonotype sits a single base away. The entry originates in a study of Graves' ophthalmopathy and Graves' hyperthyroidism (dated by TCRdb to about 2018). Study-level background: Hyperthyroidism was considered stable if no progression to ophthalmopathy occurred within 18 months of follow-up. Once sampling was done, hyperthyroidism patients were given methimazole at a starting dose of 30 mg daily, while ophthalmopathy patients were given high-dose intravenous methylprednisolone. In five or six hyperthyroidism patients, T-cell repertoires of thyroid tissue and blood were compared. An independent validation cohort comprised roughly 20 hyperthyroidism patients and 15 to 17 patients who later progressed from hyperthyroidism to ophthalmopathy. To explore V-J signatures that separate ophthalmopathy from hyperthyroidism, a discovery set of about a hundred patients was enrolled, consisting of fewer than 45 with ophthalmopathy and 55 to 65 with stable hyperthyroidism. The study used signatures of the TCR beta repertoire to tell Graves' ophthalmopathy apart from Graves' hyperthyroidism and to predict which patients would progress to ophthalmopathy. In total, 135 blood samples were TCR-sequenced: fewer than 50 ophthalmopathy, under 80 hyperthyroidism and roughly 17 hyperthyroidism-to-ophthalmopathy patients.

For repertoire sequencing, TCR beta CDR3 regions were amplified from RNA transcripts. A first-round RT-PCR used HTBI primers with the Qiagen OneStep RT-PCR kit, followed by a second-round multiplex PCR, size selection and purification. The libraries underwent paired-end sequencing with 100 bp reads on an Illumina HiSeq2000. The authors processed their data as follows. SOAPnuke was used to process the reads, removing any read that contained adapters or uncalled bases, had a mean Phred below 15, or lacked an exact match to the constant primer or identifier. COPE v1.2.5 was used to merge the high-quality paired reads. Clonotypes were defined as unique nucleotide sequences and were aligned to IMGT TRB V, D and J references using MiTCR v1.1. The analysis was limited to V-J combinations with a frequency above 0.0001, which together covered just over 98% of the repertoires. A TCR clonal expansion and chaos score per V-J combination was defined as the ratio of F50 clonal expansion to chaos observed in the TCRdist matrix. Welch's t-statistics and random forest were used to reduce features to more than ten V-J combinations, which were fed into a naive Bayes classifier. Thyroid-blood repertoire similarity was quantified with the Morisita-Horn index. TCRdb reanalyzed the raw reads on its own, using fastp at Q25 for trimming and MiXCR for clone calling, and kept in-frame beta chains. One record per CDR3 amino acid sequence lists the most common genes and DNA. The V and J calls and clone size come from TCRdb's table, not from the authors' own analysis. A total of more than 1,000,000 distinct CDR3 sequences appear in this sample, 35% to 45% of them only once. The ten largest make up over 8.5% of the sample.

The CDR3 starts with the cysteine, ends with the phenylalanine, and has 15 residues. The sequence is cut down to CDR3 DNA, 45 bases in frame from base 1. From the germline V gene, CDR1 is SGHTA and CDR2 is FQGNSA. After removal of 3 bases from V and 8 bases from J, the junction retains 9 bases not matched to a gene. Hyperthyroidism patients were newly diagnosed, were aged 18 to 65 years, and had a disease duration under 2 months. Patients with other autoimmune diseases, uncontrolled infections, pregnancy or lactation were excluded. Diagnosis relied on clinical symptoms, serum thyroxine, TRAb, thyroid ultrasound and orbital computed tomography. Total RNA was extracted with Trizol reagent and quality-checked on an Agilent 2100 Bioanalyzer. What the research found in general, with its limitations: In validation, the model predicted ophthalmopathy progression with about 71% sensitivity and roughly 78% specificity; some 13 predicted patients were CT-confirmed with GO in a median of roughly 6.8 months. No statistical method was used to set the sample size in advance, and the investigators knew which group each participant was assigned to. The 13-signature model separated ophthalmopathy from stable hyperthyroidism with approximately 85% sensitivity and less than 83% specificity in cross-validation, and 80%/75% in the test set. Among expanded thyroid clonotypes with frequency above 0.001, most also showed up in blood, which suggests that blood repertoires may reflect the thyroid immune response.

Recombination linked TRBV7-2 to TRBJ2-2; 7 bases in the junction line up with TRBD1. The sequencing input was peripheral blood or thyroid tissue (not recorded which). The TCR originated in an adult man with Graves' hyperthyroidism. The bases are TGTGCCAGCAGCTTGGGAACAGGGGCAGGGGGGGAGCTGTTTTTT. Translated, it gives CASSLGTGAGGELFF.